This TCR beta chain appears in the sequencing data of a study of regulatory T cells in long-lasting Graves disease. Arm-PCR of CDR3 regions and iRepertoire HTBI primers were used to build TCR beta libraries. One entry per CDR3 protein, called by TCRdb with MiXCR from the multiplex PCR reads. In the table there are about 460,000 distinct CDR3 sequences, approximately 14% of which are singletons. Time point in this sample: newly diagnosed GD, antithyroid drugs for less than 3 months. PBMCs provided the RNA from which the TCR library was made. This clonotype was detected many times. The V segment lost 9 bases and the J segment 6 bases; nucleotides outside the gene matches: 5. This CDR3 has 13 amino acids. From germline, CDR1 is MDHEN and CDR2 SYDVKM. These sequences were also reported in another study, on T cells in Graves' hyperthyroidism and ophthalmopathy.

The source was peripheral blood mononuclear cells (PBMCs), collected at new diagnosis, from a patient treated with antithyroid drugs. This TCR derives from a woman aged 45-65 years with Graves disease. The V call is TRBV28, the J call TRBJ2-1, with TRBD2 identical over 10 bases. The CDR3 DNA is TGTGCCAGTCTAGCGGGAGTTGTCAATGAGCAGTTCTTC. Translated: CASLAGVVNEQFF.